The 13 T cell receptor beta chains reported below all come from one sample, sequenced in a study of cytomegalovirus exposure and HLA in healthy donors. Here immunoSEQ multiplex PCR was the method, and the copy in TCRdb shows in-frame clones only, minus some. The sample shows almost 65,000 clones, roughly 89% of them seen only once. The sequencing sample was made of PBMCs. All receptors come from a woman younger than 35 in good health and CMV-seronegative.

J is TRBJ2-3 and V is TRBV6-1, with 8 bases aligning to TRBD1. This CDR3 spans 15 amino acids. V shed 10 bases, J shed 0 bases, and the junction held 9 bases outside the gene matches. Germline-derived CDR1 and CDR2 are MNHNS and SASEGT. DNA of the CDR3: TGTGCCACCCCTGGACAGGGACCGAGCACAGATACGCAGTATTTT. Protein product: CATPGQGPSTDTQYF.

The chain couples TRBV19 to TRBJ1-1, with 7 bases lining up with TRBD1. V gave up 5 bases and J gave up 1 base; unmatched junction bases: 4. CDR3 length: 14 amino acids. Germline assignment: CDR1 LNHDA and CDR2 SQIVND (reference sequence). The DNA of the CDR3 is TGTGCCAGTAGTCACAGGGGCAAGAACACTGAAGCTTTCTTT. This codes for CASSHRGKNTEAFF.

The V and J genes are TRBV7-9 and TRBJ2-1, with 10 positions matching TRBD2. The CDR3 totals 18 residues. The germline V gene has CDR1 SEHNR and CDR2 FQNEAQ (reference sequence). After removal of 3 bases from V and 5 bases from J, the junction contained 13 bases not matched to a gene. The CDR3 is CASSLPGLASYSNNEQFF. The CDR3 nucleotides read TGTGCCAGCAGCTTGCCGGGACTAGCGTCCTACTCTAACAATGAGCAGTTCTTC.

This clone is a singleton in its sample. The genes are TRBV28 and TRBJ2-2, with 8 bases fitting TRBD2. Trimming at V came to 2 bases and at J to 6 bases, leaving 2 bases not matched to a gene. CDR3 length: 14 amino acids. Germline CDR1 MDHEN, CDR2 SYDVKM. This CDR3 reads CASSLPLAAGELFF. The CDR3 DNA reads TGTGCCAGCAGTTTACCACTAGCGGCCGGGGAGCTGTTTTTT. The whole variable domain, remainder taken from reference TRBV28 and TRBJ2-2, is DVKVTQSSRYLVKRTGEKVFLECVQDMDHENMFWYRQDPGLGLRLIYFSYDVKMKEKGDIPEGYSVSREKKERFSLILESASTNQTSMYLCASSLPLAAGELFFGEGSRLTVL.

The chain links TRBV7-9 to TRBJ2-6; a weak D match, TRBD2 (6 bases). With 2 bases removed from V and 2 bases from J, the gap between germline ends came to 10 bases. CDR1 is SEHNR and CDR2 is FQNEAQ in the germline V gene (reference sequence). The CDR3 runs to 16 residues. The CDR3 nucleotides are TGTGCCAGCAGCTTATTGGGGGGAACTGGGGCCAACGTCCTGACTTTC. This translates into CASSLLGGTGANVLTF.

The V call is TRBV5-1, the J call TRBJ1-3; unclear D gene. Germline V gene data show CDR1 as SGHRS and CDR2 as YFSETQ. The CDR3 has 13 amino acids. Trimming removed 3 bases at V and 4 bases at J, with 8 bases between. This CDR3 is CASSSTTGNTIYF. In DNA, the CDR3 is TGCGCCAGCAGCTCGACAACAGGAAACACCATATATTTT. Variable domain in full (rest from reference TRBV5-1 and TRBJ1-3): KAGVTQTPRYLIKTRGQQVTLSCSPISGHRSVSWYQQTPGQGLQFLFEYFSETQRNKGNFPGRFSGRQFSNSRSEMNVSTLELGDSALYLCASSSTTGNTIYFGEGSWLTVV.

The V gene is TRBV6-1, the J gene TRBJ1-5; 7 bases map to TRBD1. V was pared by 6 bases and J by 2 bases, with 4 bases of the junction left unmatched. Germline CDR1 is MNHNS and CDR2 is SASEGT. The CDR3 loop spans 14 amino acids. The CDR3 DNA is TGTGCCAGCAGACCAGGACAGGGCAATCAGCCCCAGCATTTT. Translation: CASRPGQGNQPQHF.

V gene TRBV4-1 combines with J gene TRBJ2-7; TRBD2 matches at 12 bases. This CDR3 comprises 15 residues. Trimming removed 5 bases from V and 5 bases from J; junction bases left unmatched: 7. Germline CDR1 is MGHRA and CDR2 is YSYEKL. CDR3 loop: CASSSRTSGIHEQYF. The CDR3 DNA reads TGCGCCAGCAGCTCGCGGACTAGCGGGATCCACGAGCAGTACTTC.

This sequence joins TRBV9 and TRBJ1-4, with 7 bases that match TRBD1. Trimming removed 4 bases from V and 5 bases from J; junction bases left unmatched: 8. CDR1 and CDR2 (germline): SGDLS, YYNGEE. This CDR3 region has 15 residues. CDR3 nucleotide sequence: TGTGCCAGCAGCTCGACCGGGACAGTGAATGAAAAACTGTTTTTT. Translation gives CASSSTGTVNEKLFF.

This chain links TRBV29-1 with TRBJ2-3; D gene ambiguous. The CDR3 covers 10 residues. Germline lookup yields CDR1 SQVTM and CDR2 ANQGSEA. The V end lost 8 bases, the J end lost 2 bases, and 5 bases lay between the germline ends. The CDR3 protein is CSPFTDTQYF. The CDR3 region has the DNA TGCAGCCCATTCACAGATACGCAGTATTTT.

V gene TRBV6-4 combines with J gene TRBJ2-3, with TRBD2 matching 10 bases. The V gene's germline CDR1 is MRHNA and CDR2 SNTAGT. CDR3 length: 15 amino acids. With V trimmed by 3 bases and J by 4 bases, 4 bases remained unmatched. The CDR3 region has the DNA TGTGCCAGCAGTGAGGAACTAGCGGGGCCAGATACGCAGTATTTT. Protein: CASSEELAGPDTQYF.

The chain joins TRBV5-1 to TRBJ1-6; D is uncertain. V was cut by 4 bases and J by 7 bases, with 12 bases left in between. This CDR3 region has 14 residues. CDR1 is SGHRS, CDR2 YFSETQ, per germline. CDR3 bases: TGCGCCAGCAGCCAGGATGGGTGGAATTCACCCCTCCACTTT. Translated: CASSQDGWNSPLHF.

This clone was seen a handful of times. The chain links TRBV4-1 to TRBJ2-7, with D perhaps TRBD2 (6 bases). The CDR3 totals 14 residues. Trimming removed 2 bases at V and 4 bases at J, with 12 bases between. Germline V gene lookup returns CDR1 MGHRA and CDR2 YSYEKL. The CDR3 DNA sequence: TGCGCCAGCAGCCAAATCGGAGGGAAGTACGAGCAGTACTTC. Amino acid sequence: CASSQIGGKYEQYF.